The T cell receptor (beta chain) under discussion was sequenced for a study of cytomegalovirus exposure and HLA in healthy donors (dated 2017 in TCRdb). At the level of the whole study: An earlier analysis of several hundred of the donors reported 276 Gb of sequence data and around 120 million unique TCR beta sequences obtained from approximately 180 million T cells. The number of typed donors differed by locus: roughly 620-640 for A, B, C, DRB1 and DQB1; 522 for DQA1; 606 for DPA1; and around 490 for DPB1. Using immunosequencing, the study profiled T cell repertoires from roughly 650 subjects and related those repertoires to cytomegalovirus serostatus. Roughly 5 DR-DQ haplotypes were handled as single units for association and clustering because linkage in the cohort was strong. High-throughput TCR immunosequencing, statistical association of individual TCRs with disease status, and machine learning were combined to predict cytomegalovirus infection status. An earlier analysis of roughly 600 of the donors used high-throughput TCR beta sequencing to judge whether each TCR beta V gene segment behaved as functional or pseudogenic. Donor age, sex, ethnicity and CMV serostatus were compiled alongside the repertoire data. In the later analysis, no new phenotypic data were used to find candidate immune exposures; instead, reliance was placed on TCR beta sequences and their occurrence across donors. Every discovery cohort repertoire had been produced on one sequencing platform. To study patterns of TCR occurrence, a later analysis re-analyzed previously published TCR beta repertoires from 650 to 750 donors and added high-resolution HLA genotyping. The aim of the study was to test whether cataloging public T cell receptors could identify signatures of past pathogen exposure. HLA typing covered class I and class II loci at four-digit resolution. On average, 235,054 unique TCR beta nucleotide sequences were sequenced per donor among a few hundred genotyped donors of the cohort, with roughly 20% of those sequences being non-productive. Roughly 300 gigabases of sequencing data and 75 million to 85 million unique TCR sequences made up an early release that covered approximately 700 HLA-typed donors. Among the approximately 400 genotyped donors, about 83% belonged to the genetic ancestry cluster associated with self-reported Caucasian donors. Besides the first cohort of under 700 subjects, a separate validation cohort made up of some 110 different subjects was used. A later genetic analysis took genome-wide SNP genotypes for 398 of the 666 donors and used that subset as a discovery cohort.

General study outcomes and caveats: Specific HLA alleles were associated with 16,951 TCR beta sequences at a false discovery rate of 0.05 in a later analysis. A later analysis found that TCR association rates varied across HLA loci, with DRB1 alleles showing the most associated TCRs and HLA-C alleles the fewest. Some IMGT-functional V segments, including TRBV6-2 and TRBV6-3, could not be told apart with the 87-base-pair reads, so those segments were excluded. Presence/absence analyses assumed roughly uniform sequencing depth across donors, an assumption that may not hold. According to a later analysis, most CMV-associated TCR beta chains appeared to be HLA-restricted, and the HLA associations seemed to be driven largely by CMV exposure. Correlated functional status among segregating V segments might be attributable to linkage disequilibrium, but an unknown experimental factor could not be ruled out. An earlier analysis of approximately 540 of the donors showed that most TCR beta V segments appeared in productive rearrangements either about 87% or about 30% of the time, which broadly matched IMGT annotations. A further reported finding was that TCR beta sequences accurately predicted the HLA-A and HLA-B alleles for most subjects in the first cohort. Because counts were too low, around 18 rarely observed V segments, including chromosome 9 orphons, were left out of the earlier analysis of approximately 500 of the donors. Compared with equally common non-associated chains, HLA-associated TCR beta chains in a later analysis were more clonally expanded and had lower generation probabilities. When HLA alleles, especially DR and DQ, strongly co-occurred, attributing TCR associations to individual alleles was difficult. Immune exposure information for the cohort was limited to CMV serostatus. The sequencing pipeline was judged likely to have produced a cluster of highly shared sequence variants as a technical artifact. Only TCR beta chains were sequenced in this cohort, and the absence of alpha or paired-chain data limited detectable features. According to a later genetic analysis, donors in an Asian-associated ancestry cluster had fewer N-insertions in productive TCRs than the approximately 650-donor mean. Most TCR sequences were observed very rarely across donors, whereas some public TCRs were present in many individuals. Three of the identified cytomegalovirus-associated TCR beta chains were confirmed in vitro to be specific for cytomegalovirus antigens. HLA typing was unavailable for some donors at each locus, so association tests used only the typed subset. In the study, approximately 160 TCR beta chains were listed as associated with cytomegalovirus. The classifier was reported to diagnose cytomegalovirus status with high specificity and sensitivity in both the original cohort and the validation cohort. According to a later analysis, parvovirus B19, influenza, CMV and Epstein-Barr virus appeared linked to several top co-occurrence clusters. A later genetic analysis associated a missense DCLRE1C variant with V-gene and J-gene trimming of TCR beta chains, and an independent cohort replicated the association. The authors suggested that the approach could potentially be extended to other disease states and immunological phenotypes.

The cohort consisted of approximately 670 healthy bone marrow donors. All cohort members were sampled while nominally healthy, although unrecorded immune exposures were likely present. The donor was CMV seronegative and belonged to the group of 352 seronegative cohort members. Every donor gave a peripheral blood sample, and the peripheral blood mononuclear cells from that sample were used for TCR beta sequencing. The Qiagen DNeasy Blood Extraction Kit was used to extract genomic DNA from the blood cell samples. Library construction relied on the immunoSEQ multiplex PCR assay. A mixture of 60 forward primers for TCR Vbeta segments and 13 reverse primers for TCR Jbeta segments was used in the multiplex PCR. The CDR3 region of rearranged TCR beta genes was amplified from genomic DNA by a multiplex PCR assay. The Illumina HiSeq System was used to sequence the amplified TCR beta libraries as 87-base-pair reads. The study's processing was this. Across the 500 to 850 repertoires, a later analysis counted 80 million or so unique TCR beta chains, some 11 million of which were shared by at least two donors. Raw reads were error-corrected and collapsed into unique sequences with a nearest-neighbor algorithm that merged closely related sequences to remove PCR and sequencing errors. To assign V, D and J gene segments, CDR3 sequences were aligned to IMGT reference sequences. For a sequence to be retained, at least a six-nucleotide match to both a V gene segment and a J gene segment was required. A rearrangement was called productive if the CDR3 had no stop codons and remained in frame with V and J, and every other rearrangement was called non-productive. CDR3 was defined by IMGT convention, running from the second conserved V-encoded cysteine to the conserved J-encoded phenylalanine. Sequences without an unambiguous match to a single V gene segment were excluded from the earlier analysis of a few hundred of the donors. In an earlier analysis of about 590 of the donors, a V segment was called functional when productive rearrangements were above 56.7%, and segregating when the standard deviation between donors exceeded 5%. A statistical classification framework was developed to diagnose cytomegalovirus status using the catalog of TCR beta chain sequences. V and J gene assignment, in a later analysis, came from comparing TCR nucleotide sequences with IMGT/GENE-DB human TR gene sequences. A later analysis assigned CDR3 sequences and most-parsimonious VDJ recombination scenarios with the TCRdist pipeline. In a later analysis, each TCR beta chain was defined by its CDR3 amino acid sequence together with its V-gene family, and reads lacking a unique V-gene family were excluded. In a later analysis, 450 to 600 highly shared, low-generation-probability nucleotide sequences were removed to address suspected cross-contamination and a sequencing artifact. In a later analysis, a clonal expansion index was calculated for each public chain from normalized within-repertoire ranks of inferred template counts. Generation probabilities in a later analysis came from a VDJ recombination model fitted to out-of-frame rearrangements, and those results were checked against IGoR. Hypergeometric tests were used in a later analysis to score TCR-TCR, TCR-HLA and TCR-CMV co-occurrence, with a repertoire-size bias correction applied to the TCR pairs. To estimate false discovery rates, a later analysis permuted the HLA or CMV assignments 20 times. A later analysis grouped co-occurring TCRs with DBSCAN, adding TCRdist sequence similarity when clustering within HLA-allele-positive subsets. Repertoires with fewer than 30,000 or more than 120,000 public chains were left out of co-occurrence clustering, as were five repertoires with anomalous nucleotide sharing. TCRdb limited this immuneACCESS table to in-frame rearrangements with V and J called. A share of clones is missing; checked studies link under half to unresolved V genes, and the rest is unexplained. V and J calls and clone size come straight from that table; D and trimming were deduced from the DNA. The sample has approximately 90,000 clones on record, roughly 80% of them singletons. Jointly, the top ten make up 3.7% of the sample.

This clone has just a few counts. Its antigen has not been determined. Base quality data are lacking; no much larger clone is found one base away. The CDR3 starts with the cysteine, ends with the phenylalanine, and has 13 residues. The entry retains the CDR3 DNA only, 39 bases that are in frame from base 1. The CDR1 and CDR2 encoded by the germline V gene are SQVTM and ANQGSEA. At the junction V is shortened by 6 bases and J by 4 bases, with 16 bases in between. Sequenced material: PBMCs. The source is a man aged 25 to 40 in good health and CMV-seronegative. The receptor chain draws on TRBV29-1 and TRBJ2-7, and possibly TRBD2, on 6 matching bases. For the CDR3, the sequence is CSVPRDSGYEQYF. The DNA reads TGCAGCGTGCCCCGGGACTCGGGGTACGAGCAGTACTTC.